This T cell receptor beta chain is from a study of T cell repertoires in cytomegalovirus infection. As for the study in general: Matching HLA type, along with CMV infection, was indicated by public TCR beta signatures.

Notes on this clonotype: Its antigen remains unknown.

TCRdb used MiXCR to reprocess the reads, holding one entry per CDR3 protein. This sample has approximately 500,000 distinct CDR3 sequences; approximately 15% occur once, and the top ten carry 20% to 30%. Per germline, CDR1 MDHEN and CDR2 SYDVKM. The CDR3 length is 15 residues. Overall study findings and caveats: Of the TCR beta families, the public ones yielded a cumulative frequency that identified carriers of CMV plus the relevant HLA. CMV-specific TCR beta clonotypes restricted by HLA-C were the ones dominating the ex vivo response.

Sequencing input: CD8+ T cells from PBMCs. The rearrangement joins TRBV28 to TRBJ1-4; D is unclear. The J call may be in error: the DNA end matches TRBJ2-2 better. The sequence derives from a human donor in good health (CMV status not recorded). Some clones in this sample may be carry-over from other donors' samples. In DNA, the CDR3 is TGTGCCAGCAGTTTGCCCCCCACTTCCGCGAGGGAGCTGTTTTTT. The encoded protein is CASSLPPTSARELFF.